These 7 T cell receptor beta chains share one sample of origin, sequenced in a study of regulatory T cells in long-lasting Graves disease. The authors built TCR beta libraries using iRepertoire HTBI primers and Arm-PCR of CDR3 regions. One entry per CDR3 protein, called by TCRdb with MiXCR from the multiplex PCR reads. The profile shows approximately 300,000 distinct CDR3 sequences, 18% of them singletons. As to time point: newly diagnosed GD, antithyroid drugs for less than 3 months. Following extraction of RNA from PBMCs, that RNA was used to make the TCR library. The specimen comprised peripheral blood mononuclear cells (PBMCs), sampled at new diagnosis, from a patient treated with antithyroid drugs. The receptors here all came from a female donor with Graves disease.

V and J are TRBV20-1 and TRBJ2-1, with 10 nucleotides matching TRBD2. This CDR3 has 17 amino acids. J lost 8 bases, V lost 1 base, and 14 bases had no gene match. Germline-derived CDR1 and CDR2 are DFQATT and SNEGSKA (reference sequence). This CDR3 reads CSARADTLAGVGYEQFF. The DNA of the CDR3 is TGCAGTGCTAGAGCGGATACCCTAGCGGGAGTAGGCTATGAGCAGTTCTTC.

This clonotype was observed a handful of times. The chain's CDR3 is CSARDSSGRGYQETQYF. The CDR3 bases are TGCAGTGCTAGAGATTCTAGCGGGAGGGGGTACCAAGAGACCCAGTACTTC. V usage is TRBV20-1 and J usage is TRBJ2-5; 12 nucleotides line up with TRBD2. V shed 0 bases, J shed 0 bases, and the junction held 5 bases outside the gene matches. This CDR3 has 17 residues. The V gene's germline CDR1 is DFQATT and CDR2 SNEGSKA (reference sequence).

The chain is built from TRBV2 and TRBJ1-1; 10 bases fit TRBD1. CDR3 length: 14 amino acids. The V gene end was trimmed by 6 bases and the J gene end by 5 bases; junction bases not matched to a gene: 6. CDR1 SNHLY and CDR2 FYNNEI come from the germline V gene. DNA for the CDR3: TGTGCCAGCAGGAGGGGACAGGGGAGAACTGAAGCTTTCTTT. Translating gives CASRRGQGRTEAFF.

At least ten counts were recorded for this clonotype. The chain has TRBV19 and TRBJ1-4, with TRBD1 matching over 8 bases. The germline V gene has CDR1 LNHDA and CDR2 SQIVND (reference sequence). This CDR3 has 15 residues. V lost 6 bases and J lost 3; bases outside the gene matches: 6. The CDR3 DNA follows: TGTGCCAGTAGATCCAGGGGGCGAGCTAATGAAAAACTGTTTTTT. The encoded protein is CASRSRGRANEKLFF.

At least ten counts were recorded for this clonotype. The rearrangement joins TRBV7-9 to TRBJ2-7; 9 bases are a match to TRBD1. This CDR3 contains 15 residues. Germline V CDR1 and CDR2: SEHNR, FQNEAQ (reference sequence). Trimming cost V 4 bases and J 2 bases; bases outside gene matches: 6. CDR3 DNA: TGTGCCAGCAGCTATAAGGACAGGGGAACCTACGAGCAGTACTTC. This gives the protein CASSYKDRGTYEQYF.

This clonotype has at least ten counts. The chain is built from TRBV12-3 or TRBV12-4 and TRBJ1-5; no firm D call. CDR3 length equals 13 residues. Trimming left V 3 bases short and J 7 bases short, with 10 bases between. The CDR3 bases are TGTGCCAGCAGTTTTCGGCTTCTCCAGCCCCAGCATTTT. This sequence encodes CASSFRLLQPQHF.

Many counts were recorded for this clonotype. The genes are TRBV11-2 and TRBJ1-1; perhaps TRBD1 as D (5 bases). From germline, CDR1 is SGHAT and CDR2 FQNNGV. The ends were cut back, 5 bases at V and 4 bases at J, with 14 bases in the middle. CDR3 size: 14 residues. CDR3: CASSRDSWGTEAFF. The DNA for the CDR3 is TGTGCCAGCAGCCGTGACAGCTGGGGCACTGAAGCTTTCTTT.